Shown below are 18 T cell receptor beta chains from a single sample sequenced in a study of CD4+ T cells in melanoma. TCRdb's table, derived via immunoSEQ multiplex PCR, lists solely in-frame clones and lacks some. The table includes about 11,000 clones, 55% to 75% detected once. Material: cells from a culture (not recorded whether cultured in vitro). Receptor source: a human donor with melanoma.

CDR3 sequence reads: CASSRVLVFQETQYF. The CDR3 DNA reads TGTGCCAGCAGCCGCGTCCTCGTGTTTCAAGAGACCCAGTACTTC. The chain couples TRBV7-8 to TRBJ2-5; D is ambiguous. Germline loops: CDR1 SGHVS, CDR2 FQNEAQ. V was shortened by 5 bases and J by 2 bases, with 15 bases between the two germline ends. This CDR3 is 15 amino acids long.

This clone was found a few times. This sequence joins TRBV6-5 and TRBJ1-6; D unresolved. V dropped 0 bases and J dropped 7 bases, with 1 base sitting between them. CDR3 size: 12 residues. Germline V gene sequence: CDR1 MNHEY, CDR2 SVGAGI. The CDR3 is CASSYSNSPLHF. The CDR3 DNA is TGTGCCAGCAGTTACTCAAATTCACCCCTCCACTTT.

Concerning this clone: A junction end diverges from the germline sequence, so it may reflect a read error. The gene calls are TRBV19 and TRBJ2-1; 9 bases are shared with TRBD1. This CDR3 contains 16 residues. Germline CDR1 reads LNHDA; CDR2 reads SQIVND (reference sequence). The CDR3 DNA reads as TGTGCCAGTAGAATAGGGTTGGGACAGGGATACAATGAGCAGTTCTTC. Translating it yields CASRIGLGQGYNEQFF.

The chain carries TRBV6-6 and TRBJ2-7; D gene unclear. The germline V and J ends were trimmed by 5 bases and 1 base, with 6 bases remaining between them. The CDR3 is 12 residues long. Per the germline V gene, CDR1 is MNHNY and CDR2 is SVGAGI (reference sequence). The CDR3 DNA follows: TGTGCCAGCAGTACCGGGTCCTACGAGCAGTACTTC. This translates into CASSTGSYEQYF.

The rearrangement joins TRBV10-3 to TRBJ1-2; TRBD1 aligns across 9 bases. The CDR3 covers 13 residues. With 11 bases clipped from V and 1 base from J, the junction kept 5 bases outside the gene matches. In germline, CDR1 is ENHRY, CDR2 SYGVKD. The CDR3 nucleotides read TGTGCCTCGAGGGACAGGGATAACTATGGCTACACCTTC. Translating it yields CASRDRDNYGYTF.

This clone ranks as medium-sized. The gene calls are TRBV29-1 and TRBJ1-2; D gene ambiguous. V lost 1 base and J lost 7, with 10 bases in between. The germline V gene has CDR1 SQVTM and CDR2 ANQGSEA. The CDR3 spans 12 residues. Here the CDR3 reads CSVEVVAGGYTF. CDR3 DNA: TGCAGCGTTGAAGTTGTGGCCGGTGGCTACACCTTC.

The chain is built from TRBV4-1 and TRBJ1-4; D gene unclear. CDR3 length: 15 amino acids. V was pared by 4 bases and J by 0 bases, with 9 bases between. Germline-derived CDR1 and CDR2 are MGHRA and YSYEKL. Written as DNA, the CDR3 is TGCGCCAGCAGCCCCCCATATGCAACTAATGAAAAACTGTTTTTT. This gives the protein CASSPPYATNEKLFF.

The CDR3 sequence: CASQNAGSAYEQYF. As DNA, the CDR3 is TGCGCCAGTCAGAATGCCGGCTCGGCCTACGAGCAGTACTTC. V gene TRBV10-2 combines with J gene TRBJ2-7; no definite D call. The V gene lost 9 bases and the J gene lost 2 bases, with 17 bases spanning the gap. This CDR3 has 14 amino acids. The germline CDR1 and CDR2 sequences are WSHSY and SAAADI.

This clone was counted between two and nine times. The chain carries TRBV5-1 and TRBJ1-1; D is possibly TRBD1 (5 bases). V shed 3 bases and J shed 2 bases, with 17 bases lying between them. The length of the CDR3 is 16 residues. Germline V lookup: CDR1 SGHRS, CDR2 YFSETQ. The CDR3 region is CASSSGLTGTNTEAFF. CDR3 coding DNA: TGCGCCAGCAGCTCGGGGCTTACCGGGACCAACACTGAAGCTTTCTTT. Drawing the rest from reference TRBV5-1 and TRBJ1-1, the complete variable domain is KAGVTQTPRYLIKTRGQQVTLSCSPISGHRSVSWYQQTPGQGLQFLFEYFSETQRNKGNFPGRFSGRQFSNSRSEMNVSTLELGDSALYLCASSSGLTGTNTEAFFGQGTRLTVV.

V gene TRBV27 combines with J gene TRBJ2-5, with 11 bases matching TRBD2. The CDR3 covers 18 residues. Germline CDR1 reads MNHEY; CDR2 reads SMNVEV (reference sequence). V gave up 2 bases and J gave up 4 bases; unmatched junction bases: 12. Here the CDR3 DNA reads TGTGCCAGCAGTTTAAAAATAAATAGCGGGGGGGCCAGAGAGACCCAGTACTTC. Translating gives CASSLKINSGGARETQYF.

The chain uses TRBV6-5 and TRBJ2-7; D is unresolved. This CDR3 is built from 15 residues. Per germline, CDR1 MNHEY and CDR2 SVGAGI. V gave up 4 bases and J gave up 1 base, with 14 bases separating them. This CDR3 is CASSSLSQKSYEQYF. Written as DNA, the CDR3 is TGTGCCAGCAGTTCCCTATCACAGAAATCCTACGAGCAGTACTTC.

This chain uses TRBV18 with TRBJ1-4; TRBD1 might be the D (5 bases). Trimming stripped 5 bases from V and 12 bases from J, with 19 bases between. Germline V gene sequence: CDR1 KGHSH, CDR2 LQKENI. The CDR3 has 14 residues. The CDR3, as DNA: TGTGCCAGCTCATTTGGGGCTCCCGAGTGGGAACTGTTTTTT. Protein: CASSFGAPEWELFF.

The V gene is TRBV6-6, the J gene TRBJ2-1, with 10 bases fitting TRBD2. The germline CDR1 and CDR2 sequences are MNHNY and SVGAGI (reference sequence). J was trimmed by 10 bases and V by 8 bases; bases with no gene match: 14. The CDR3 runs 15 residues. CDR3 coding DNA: TGTGCCAGCGTTAAGGCTAGCGGGGGCCACCTGGAGCAGTTCTTC. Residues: CASVKASGGHLEQFF.

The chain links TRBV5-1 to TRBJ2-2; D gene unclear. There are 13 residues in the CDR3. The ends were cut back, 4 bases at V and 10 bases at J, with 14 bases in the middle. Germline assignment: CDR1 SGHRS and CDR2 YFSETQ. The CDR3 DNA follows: TGCGCCAGCAGCGTCCGGGCCCGTGAGGAGCTGTTTTTT. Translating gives CASSVRAREELFF.

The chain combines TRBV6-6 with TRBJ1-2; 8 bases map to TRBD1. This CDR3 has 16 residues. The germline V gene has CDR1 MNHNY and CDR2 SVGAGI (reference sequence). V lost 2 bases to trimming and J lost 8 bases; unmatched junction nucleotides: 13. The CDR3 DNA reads TGTGCCAGCAGTTACAACCCTCGGACAGGGACATCGGGCTACACCTTC. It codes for CASSYNPRTGTSGYTF.

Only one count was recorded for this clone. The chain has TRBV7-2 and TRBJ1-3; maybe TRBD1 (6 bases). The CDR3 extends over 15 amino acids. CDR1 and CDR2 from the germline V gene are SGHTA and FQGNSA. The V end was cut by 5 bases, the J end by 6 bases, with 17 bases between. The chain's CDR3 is CASSNNRVRENTIYF. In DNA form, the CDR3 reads TGTGCCAGCAGCAACAACAGGGTTCGCGAAAACACCATATATTTT. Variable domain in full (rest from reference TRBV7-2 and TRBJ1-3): GAGVSQSPSNKVTEKGKDVELRCDPISGHTALYWYRQSLGQGLEFLIYFQGNSAPDKSGLPSDRFSAERTGGSVSTLTIQRTQQEDSAVYLCASSNNRVRENTIYFGEGSWLTVV.

The CDR3 DNA sequence: TGTGCCAGAAGCTTGACAGGGAGCCATGAGCAGTTCTTC. This sequence encodes CARSLTGSHEQFF. V gene TRBV5-3 combines with J gene TRBJ2-1; weak D call: TRBD1 (6 bases). TRBV5-3 is assigned to the ORF class and has an uncertain function. V dropped 1 base and J dropped 8 bases, with 10 bases sitting between them. The CDR3 loop spans 13 amino acids.

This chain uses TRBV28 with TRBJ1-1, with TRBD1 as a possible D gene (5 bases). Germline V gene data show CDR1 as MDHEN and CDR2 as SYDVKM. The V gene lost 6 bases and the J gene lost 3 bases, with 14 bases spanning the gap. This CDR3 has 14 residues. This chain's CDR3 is CASSPTRGDTEAFF. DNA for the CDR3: TGTGCCAGCAGCCCAACCCGGGGGGACACTGAAGCTTTCTTT.